The 13 T cell receptor beta chains listed next were all sequenced from one sample in a study of T cells in Graves' hyperthyroidism and ophthalmopathy. RNA transcripts served as the template for amplifying TCR beta CDR3 regions. Primed by the HTBI set, a first-round RT-PCR was run on the TCR CDR3. TCRdb reanalysed the multiplex PCR reads using MiXCR and keeps one entry per CDR3 protein. This repertoire shows fewer than 400,000 distinct CDR3 sequences, 20% to 30% found once; its top ten account for 73%. The source material was blood. The receptor set was obtained from a man in his forties or fifties with Graves' hyperthyroidism.

As to this clonotype: This may stem from a read error, because a much larger clone lies one nucleotide away. The chain employs TRBV7-7 and TRBJ2-1; TRBD2 matches 14 bases. CDR1 and CDR2 from the germline V gene are SSHAT and FNYEAQ (reference sequence). This CDR3 is built from 16 residues. CDR3 region: CASSLGTSGGHNEQFF. The CDR3 nucleotides read TGTGCTAGCAGCTTAGGGACTAGCGGGGGTCACAATGAGCAGTTCTTC.

Points on this clonotype: The junction departs from germline at one end; a sequencing error may be responsible. V gene TRBV27 combines with J gene TRBJ1-2; D not resolved. There are 12 residues in the CDR3. Per germline, CDR1 MNHEY and CDR2 SMNVEV (reference sequence). Here the CDR3 reads CVSKGLNYGYTF. In DNA, the CDR3 is TGTGTCAGCAAAGGGCTTAACTATGGCTACACCTTC.

The chain combines TRBV19 with TRBJ2-7, with TRBD2 matching over 9 bases. CDR3 size: 14 residues. The J segment lost 4 bases and the V segment lost 1 base, leaving 2 bases of the junction unmatched. From germline, CDR1 is LNHDA and CDR2 SQIVND (reference sequence). The CDR3, as DNA: TGTGCCAGTAGTATAGTTGCGGGAGGGTACGAGCAGTACTTC. Translated: CASSIVAGGYEQYF.

This clonotype occurred a few times. This chain joins TRBV20-1 and TRBJ2-7, with D uncertain. CDR1 and CDR2 (germline): DFQATT, SNEGSKA (reference sequence). The V end lost 8 bases, the J end lost 0 bases, and 17 bases lay between the germline ends. The CDR3 totals 14 residues. This CDR3 reads CSSAKFGSSYEQYF. DNA of the CDR3: TGCAGTTCAGCTAAGTTTGGCAGCTCCTACGAGCAGTACTTC.

The rearrangement uses TRBV24-1 and TRBJ2-5; weak D call: TRBD2 (6 bases). The V end lost 4 bases, the J end lost 7 bases, and 15 bases lay between the germline ends. Per the germline V gene, CDR1 is KGHDR and CDR2 is SFDVKD. The CDR3 length is 14 residues. The CDR3 protein is CATSDRTFGGTQYF. CDR3 bases: TGTGCCACCAGTGACCGGACCTTCGGGGGGACCCAGTACTTC.

This clonotype was recorded many times. The rearrangement joins TRBV5-5 to TRBJ2-3; 10 bases agree with TRBD2. Germline-derived CDR1 and CDR2 are SGHKS and YYEKEE (reference sequence). The CDR3 spans 17 residues. Losses at the gene ends were 0 bases for V and 4 bases for J; bases not matched to a gene: 8. CDR3 sequence: CASSLGEREGVADTQYF. The CDR3 region has the DNA TGTGCCAGCAGCTTGGGAGAGCGGGAGGGGGTTGCAGATACGCAGTATTTT.

Comment on this clonotype: Being one base from a much bigger clone, this may be a read error. The rearrangement joins TRBV6-2 or TRBV6-3 to TRBJ2-3; weak D call: TRBD2 (7 bases). The CDR3 has 14 residues. Germline V lookup: CDR1 MNHEY, CDR2 SVGEGT. The CDR3, as DNA: TGTGCCAGCAGTGCTAACGGGAGGACAGAAACGCAGTATTTT. Amino acids: CASSANGRTETQYF.

This clonotype was detected ten times or more. The CDR3 sequence: CASSSYAGSEQYF. CDR3 coding DNA: TGTGCCAGCAGCTCTTACGCGGGAAGCGAGCAGTACTTC. The chain carries TRBV7-3 and TRBJ2-7; possibly TRBD2 for D (6 bases). The CDR3 covers 13 residues. Germline CDR1 and CDR2: SGHTA and FQGTGA. V was shortened by 4 bases and J by 6 bases, with 13 bases between the two germline ends.

V usage is TRBV9 and J usage is TRBJ1-1; D is ambiguous. The ends were cut back, 0 bases at V and 5 bases at J, with 11 bases in the middle. The germline gives CDR1 SGDLS, CDR2 YYNGEE. This CDR3 spans 14 amino acids. The CDR3 nucleotides read TGTGCCAGCAGCGTAGGTGGGGTGTTAACTGAAGCTTTCTTT. It translates to CASSVGGVLTEAFF.

This clonotype appeared many times. The chain combines TRBV12-3 or TRBV12-4 with TRBJ2-5, with a tentative D call TRBD1 (6 bases). This CDR3 region has 15 residues. V was pared by 4 bases and J by 1 base, with 13 bases between. The CDR3, as DNA: TGTGCCAGCAGTTCTCTTGGACAGCCCCAAGAGACCCAGTACTTC. Translated, it gives CASSSLGQPQETQYF.

This clonotype was recorded at least ten times. V and J are TRBV28 and TRBJ2-1; possibly TRBD2 for D (5 bases). This CDR3 has 13 residues. Trimming cost V 10 bases and J 5 bases, with 15 bases left between them. Germline CDR1 MDHEN, CDR2 SYDVKM. CDR3 in DNA: TGTGCCACGACGATTAGCGTGCACAATGAGCAGTTCTTC. Its translation: CATTISVHNEQFF.

The rearrangement uses TRBV12-5 and TRBJ2-1; no definite D call. The CDR3 contains 16 residues. Trimming took 6 bases from V and 2 from J, leaving 17 bases between them. CDR1 is LGHNT, CDR2 FRNRAP, per germline. CDR3: CASGSSEIPTYNEQFF. Here the CDR3 DNA reads TGTGCTAGTGGAAGTTCCGAAATTCCTACCTACAATGAGCAGTTCTTC.

The rearrangement joins TRBV11-3 to TRBJ1-1; D is ambiguous. The length of the CDR3 is 13 residues. V lost 2 bases to trimming and J lost 3 bases, with 7 bases between them. The germline gives CDR1 SGHNT, CDR2 YENEEA. The CDR3 DNA is TGTGCCAGCAGCTTAAGTCCGGACACTGAAGCTTTCTTT. It encodes CASSLSPDTEAFF.